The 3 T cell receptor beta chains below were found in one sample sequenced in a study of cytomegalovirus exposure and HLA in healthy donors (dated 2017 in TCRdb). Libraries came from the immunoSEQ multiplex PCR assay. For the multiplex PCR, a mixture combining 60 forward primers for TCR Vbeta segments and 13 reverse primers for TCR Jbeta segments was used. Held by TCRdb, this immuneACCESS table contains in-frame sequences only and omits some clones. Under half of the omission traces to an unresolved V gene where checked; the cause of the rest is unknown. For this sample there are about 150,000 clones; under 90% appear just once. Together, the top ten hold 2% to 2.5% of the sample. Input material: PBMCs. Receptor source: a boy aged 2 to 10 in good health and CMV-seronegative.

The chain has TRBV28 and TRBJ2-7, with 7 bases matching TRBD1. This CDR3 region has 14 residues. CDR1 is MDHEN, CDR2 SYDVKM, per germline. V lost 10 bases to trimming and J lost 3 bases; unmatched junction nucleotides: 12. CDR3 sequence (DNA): TGTGCCACCTTACAGACAGGGAAATTCTACGAGCAGTACTTC. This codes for CATLQTGKFYEQYF.

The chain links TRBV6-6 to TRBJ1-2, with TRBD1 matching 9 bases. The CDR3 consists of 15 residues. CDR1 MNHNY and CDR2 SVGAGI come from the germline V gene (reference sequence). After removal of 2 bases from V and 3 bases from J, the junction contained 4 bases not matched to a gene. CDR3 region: CASSYTDRGDYGYTF. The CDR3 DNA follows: TGTGCCAGCAGTTACACGGACAGGGGTGACTATGGCTACACCTTC.

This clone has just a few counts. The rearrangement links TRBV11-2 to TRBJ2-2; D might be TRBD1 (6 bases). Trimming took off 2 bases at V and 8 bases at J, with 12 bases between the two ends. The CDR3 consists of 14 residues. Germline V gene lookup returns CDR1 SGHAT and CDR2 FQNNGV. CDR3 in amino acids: CASSLLTGLGELFF. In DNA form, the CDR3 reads TGTGCCAGCAGCTTACTGACAGGCCTAGGGGAGCTGTTTTTT.